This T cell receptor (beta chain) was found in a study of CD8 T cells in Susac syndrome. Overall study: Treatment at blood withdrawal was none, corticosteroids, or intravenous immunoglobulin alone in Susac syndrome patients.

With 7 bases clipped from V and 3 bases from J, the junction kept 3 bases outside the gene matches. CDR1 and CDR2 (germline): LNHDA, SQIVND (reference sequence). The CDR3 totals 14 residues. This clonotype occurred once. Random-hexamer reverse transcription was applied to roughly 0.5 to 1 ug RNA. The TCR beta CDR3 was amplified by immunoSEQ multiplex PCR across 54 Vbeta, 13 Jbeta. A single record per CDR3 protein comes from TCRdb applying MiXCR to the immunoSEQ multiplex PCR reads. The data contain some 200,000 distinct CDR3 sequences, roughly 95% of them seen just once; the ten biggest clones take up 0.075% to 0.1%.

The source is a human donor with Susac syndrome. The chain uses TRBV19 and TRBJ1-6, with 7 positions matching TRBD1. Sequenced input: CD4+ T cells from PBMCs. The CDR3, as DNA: TGTGCCAGTACCTGGGACAGCTATAATTCACCCCTCCACTTT. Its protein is CASTWDSYNSPLHF. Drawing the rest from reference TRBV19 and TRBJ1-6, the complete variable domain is DGGITQSPKYLFRKEGQNVTLSCEQNLNHDAMYWYRQDPGQGLRLIYYSQIVNDFQKGDIAEGYSVSREKKESFPLTVTSAQKNPTAFYLCASTWDSYNSPLHFGNGTRLTVT.